Presented here are 13 T cell receptor beta chains from one specimen sequenced in a study of cytomegalovirus exposure and HLA in healthy donors. This PCR relied on a set of 60 Vbeta primers and 13 Jbeta primers. Clones were read by immunoSEQ multiplex PCR, and TCRdb kept only the in-frame ones, dropping some. The sample has some 100,000 clones; roughly 70% are singletons. The specimen was PBMCs. These receptors came from a woman in her fifties or sixties in good health and CMV-seropositive.

The V and J genes are TRBV6-4 and TRBJ2-3, with 13 bases that match TRBD2. CDR1 MRHNA and CDR2 SNTAGT come from the germline V gene. V gave up 3 bases and J gave up 4 bases; unmatched junction bases: 4. This CDR3 has 16 residues. The CDR3 DNA sequence: TGTGCCAGCAGTGAGGGACTAGCGGGATTGTCAGATACGCAGTATTTT. This gives the protein CASSEGLAGLSDTQYF.

This chain connects TRBV7-9 to TRBJ1-5; 8 nucleotides align to TRBD1. V was clipped by 5 bases and J by 6 bases; unmatched bases: 9. This CDR3 has 15 amino acids. Germline V gene data show CDR1 as SEHNR and CDR2 as FQNEAQ (reference sequence). CDR3 nucleotides: TGTGCCAGCAGCGGGGGGACAGGCAGGGGTCAGCCCCAGCATTTT. Translated, it gives CASSGGTGRGQPQHF.

The chain has TRBV4-1 and TRBJ2-3; 7 bases line up with TRBD1. J lost 5 bases, V lost 0 bases, and 8 bases had no gene match. Germline-derived CDR1 and CDR2 are MGHRA and YSYEKL. CDR3 length: 16 residues. For the CDR3, the DNA is TGCGCCAGCAGCCAAGATGACAGGGACCGACAAGATACGCAGTATTTT. This encodes CASSQDDRDRQDTQYF.

This chain connects TRBV13 to TRBJ1-4; maybe TRBD1 (6 bases). V shed 4 bases and J shed 0 bases, with 12 bases lying between them. The germline gives CDR1 PRHDT, CDR2 FYEKMQ (reference sequence). The CDR3 runs 16 residues. CDR3 in DNA: TGTGCCAGCAGCTCGAGGGGGGGGGCAACTAATGAAAAACTGTTTTTT. This encodes CASSSRGGATNEKLFF.

The V and J genes are TRBV7-6 and TRBJ1-2, with a tentative D call TRBD1 (6 bases). From germline, CDR1 is SGHVS and CDR2 FNYEAQ. The length of the CDR3 is 15 residues. V dropped 3 bases and J dropped 4 bases, with 15 bases sitting between them. CDR3 residues: CASSLSSTGPYGYTF. CDR3 coding DNA: TGTGCCAGCAGCTTGAGTAGCACAGGGCCCTATGGCTACACCTTC. Full variable domain (missing parts from reference TRBV7-6 and TRBJ1-2): GAGVSQSPRYKVTKRGQDVALRCDPISGHVSLYWYRQALGQGPEFLTYFNYEAQQDKSGLPNDRFSAERPEGSISTLTIQRTEQRDSAMYRCASSLSSTGPYGYTFGSGTRLTVV.

V usage is TRBV18 and J usage is TRBJ2-5, with 9 bases aligning to TRBD1. Germline CDR1 reads KGHSH; CDR2 reads LQKENI. The CDR3 is 15 residues long. Trimming removed 6 bases from V and 5 bases from J; junction bases left unmatched: 10. The DNA of the CDR3 is TGTGCCAGCTCTCTTGACAGGGGGGCGATGGAGACCCAGTACTTC. Encoded protein: CASSLDRGAMETQYF.

This clone was seen a few times. The rearrangement links TRBV5-1 to TRBJ2-1; D is perhaps TRBD1 (5 bases). Trimming cost V 3 bases and J 9 bases, with 13 bases left between them. The germline V gene has CDR1 SGHRS and CDR2 YFSETQ. This CDR3 comprises 13 residues. CDR3 in amino acids: CASSSGHYGEQFF. CDR3 bases: TGCGCCAGCAGCTCTGGACACTACGGTGAGCAGTTCTTC.

V and J are TRBV19 and TRBJ1-2; D call uncertain. CDR1 is LNHDA and CDR2 is SQIVND in the germline V gene (reference sequence). This CDR3 comprises 10 residues. V was trimmed by 10 bases and J by 1 base, leaving 4 bases between them. CDR3 sequence: CATYNYGYTF. The CDR3 DNA reads TGTGCCACCTATAACTATGGCTACACCTTC.

V and J are TRBV20-1 and TRBJ1-3; D not resolved. The CDR3 totals 11 residues. Per the germline V gene, CDR1 is DFQATT and CDR2 is SNEGSKA (reference sequence). V shed 6 bases and J shed 8 bases, with 11 bases lying between them. The CDR3 sequence: CSAWTADTIYF. Here the CDR3 DNA reads TGCAGTGCATGGACTGCGGACACCATATATTTT.

This clone was counted a single time. CDR3 residues: CASSISRAAGELFF. The CDR3 DNA reads as TGTGCCAGTAGTATATCCAGGGCGGCTGGGGAGCTGTTTTTT. The genes are TRBV19 and TRBJ2-2; TRBD1 might be the D (5 bases). The CDR3 runs to 14 residues. V lost 2 bases and J 8 bases, leaving 12 bases between the germline ends. Germline assignment: CDR1 LNHDA and CDR2 SQIVND (reference sequence).

The chain carries TRBV7-2 and TRBJ1-4; 9 positions match TRBD1. Germline values: CDR1 SGHTA, CDR2 FQGNSA. The ends lost 6 bases at V and 6 bases at J; junction bases unmatched: 5. CDR3 length: 14 residues. CDR3 sequence reads: CASSTGGADEKLFF. CDR3 DNA: TGTGCCAGCAGTACAGGGGGCGCGGATGAAAAACTGTTTTTT.

A few counts support this clone. V and J are TRBV28 and TRBJ1-2; D not resolved. The germline V gene encodes CDR1 MDHEN and CDR2 SYDVKM. V dropped 6 bases and J dropped 4 bases, with 9 bases sitting between them. The CDR3 has 12 amino acids. DNA for the CDR3: TGTGCCAGCAGCCAAACATTCTATGGCTACACCTTC. It encodes CASSQTFYGYTF.

The V and J genes are TRBV6-4 and TRBJ1-2; possible D gene TRBD1, 5 bases. This CDR3 spans 13 amino acids. Deletions cut 0 bases from V and 11 bases from J, with 13 bases between. Per germline, CDR1 MRHNA and CDR2 SNTAGT. The CDR3 DNA reads TGTGCCAGCAGTGACTCCATCGACAGTTTATACACCTTC. It is translated as CASSDSIDSLYTF.